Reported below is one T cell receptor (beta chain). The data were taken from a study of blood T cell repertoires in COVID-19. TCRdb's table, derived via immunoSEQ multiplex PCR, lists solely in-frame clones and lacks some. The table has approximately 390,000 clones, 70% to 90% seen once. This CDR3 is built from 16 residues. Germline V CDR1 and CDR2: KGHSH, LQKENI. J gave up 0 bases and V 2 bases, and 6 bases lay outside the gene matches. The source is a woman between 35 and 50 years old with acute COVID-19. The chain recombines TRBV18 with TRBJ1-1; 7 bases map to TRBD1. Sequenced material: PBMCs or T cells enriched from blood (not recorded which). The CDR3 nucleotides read TGTGCCAGCTCACCAAGCACAGGGGCCCTGAACACTGAAGCTTTCTTT. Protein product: CASSPSTGALNTEAFF.